This TCR beta chain stems from a study of CD8 T cells in ankylosing spondylitis (dated by TCRdb to between 2016 and 2019). Describing the broader study: To find TCR variants linked to disease, the study profiled T cell receptor beta repertoires in ankylosing spondylitis patients and healthy donors. Peripheral blood samples were taken, and synovial fluid was additionally collected from ankylosing spondylitis patients. In total, the full study cohort was made up of some 110 healthy donors and some 26 ankylosing spondylitis patients. Summary of the overall study and its limitations: The disease-linked clones were reported to be significantly enriched in matched synovial fluid samples from ankylosing spondylitis patients. Some motif variants were previously reported in synovial fluid and blood of reactive arthritis patients, suggesting common disease-initiation mechanisms. Blood from ankylosing spondylitis patients appeared to be characterized by a TCR beta motif made up of under ten highly homologous amino acid variants. In peripheral blood, the disease-linked clones were found at relatively low frequencies and had a CD8+ phenotype.

Sequencing was carried out with an Illumina MiSeq. Quantitative 5'-RACE with molecular barcodes was used to prepare TCR beta libraries. The paper's data handling went like this. A new computational method based on a probabilistic model of VDJ rearrangement was used to identify disease-linked TCR variants. TCRdb passed the public sequencing reads through fastp at Q25 and MiXCR, retaining productive beta sequences. Every entry covers one CDR3 protein and lists the most common genes and DNA from its rows. In this record, the V and J calls reflect TCRdb's handling and not the investigators' own analysis. In all, the sample holds tens of thousands of distinct CDR3 sequences, and approximately 15% of those were seen once. In total, the top ten clones hold about 49% of the sample. The CDR3 sequence holds 15 residues, the cysteine and phenylalanine included. This entry keeps only the CDR3 DNA: 45 bases, framed from base 1. A distance of 7 bases separates the germline ends of V and J, which lose 1 base and 1 base respectively.

This clonotype was counted between two and nine times. No cognate antigen has been identified for it. It has no much larger one-base neighbor in the sample; base qualities were not kept. The receptor chain draws on TRBV12-3 or TRBV12-4 and TRBJ2-2; a tentative D call is TRBD1 (6 bases match). Sample: blood. This TCR came from a male donor with ankylosing spondylitis or in good health (not recorded which). In nucleotide form, the sequence is TGTGCCAGCAGTTTAGGAGGGGGGAACACCGGGGAGCTGTTTTTT. Its translation is CASSLGGGNTGELFF.